These T cell receptor beta chains were read from a single sample in a study of cytomegalovirus exposure and HLA in healthy donors. The method was immunoSEQ multiplex PCR; TCRdb's version includes in-frame clones alone and lacks a portion of them. The data show 84,000 or so clones, roughly 76% seen once. Sequencing was performed on PBMCs. These receptors were obtained from a male donor in good health and CMV-seronegative. CDR3s include the opening cysteine and the closing phenylalanine or tryptophan. A D gene is named only where the DNA matches it firmly. Not every row has a clone size; where given, it reads once, few, many or a size class.

j_call d_call clone_size v_call cdr3_nt cdr3_aa
TRBJ1-5 TRBD1 . TRBV15 TGTGCCACCAGCGGGACAGATAGCAATCAGCCCCAGCATTTT CATSGTDSNQPQHF
TRBJ1-2 . once TRBV6-1 TGTGCCAGCAGTGATTCGACAAGCTATGGCTACACCTTC CASSDSTSYGYTF
TRBJ2-7 TRBD2 . TRBV7-2 TGTGCCAGCAGCTTAGTTACTAGCGGAACCTACGAGCAGTACTTC CASSLVTSGTYEQYF
TRBJ1-2 . . TRBV9 TGTGCCAGCAGCGTAGCCGAACAGGGTGGTGGCTACACCTTC CASSVAEQGGGYTF
TRBJ1-2 . . TRBV7-2 TGTGCCAGCAGCCCCGGCAGGGATGGCTATGGCTACACCTTC CASSPGRDGYGYTF
TRBJ2-2 TRBD1 . TRBV19 TGTGCCAGTAGTACCGGGACAGGGAACACCGGGGAGCTGTTTTTT CASSTGTGNTGELFF
TRBJ1-1 . . TRBV6-5 TGTGCCAGCAGTTACGACAGAAGAAACACTGAAGCTTTCTTT CASSYDRRNTEAFF
TRBJ2-2 TRBD2 . TRBV9 TGTGCCAGCAGCGTTGGCGGGAGGGCCGGGGAGCTGTTTTTT CASSVGGRAGELFF
TRBJ1-5 TRBD1 . TRBV7-8 TGTGCCAGCAGTCAGGGGGATGATAGCAATCAGCCCCAGCATTTT CASSQGDDSNQPQHF
TRBJ1-6 TRBD1 . TRBV5-6 TGTGCCAGCACCCCTAGGGGGCCCTATAATTCACCCCTCCACTTT CASTPRGPYNSPLHF
TRBJ2-7 TRBD1 once TRBV7-8 TGTGCCAGCAGCTTAGGCTGGGACAGGGGATACGAGCAGTACTTC CASSLGWDRGYEQYF
TRBJ2-2 . . TRBV10-2 TGCGCCACGGGGGGGACAGGGTCCTCCGGGGAGCTGTTTTTT CATGGTGSSGELFF
TRBJ1-5 . . TRBV2 TGTGCCAGCAGTCCAGGCCACAATCAGCCCCAGCATTTT CASSPGHNQPQHF
TRBJ1-2 . . TRBV19 TGTGCCAGTAGTATGGGCAGAAACTATGGCTACACCTTC CASSMGRNYGYTF
TRBJ2-7 . . TRBV28 TGTGCCAGCAGTTTACCGGCTCCGGGACTGTCCTCCTACGAGCAGTACTTC CASSLPAPGLSSYEQYF
TRBJ2-6 . few TRBV6-5 TGTGCCAGCAGTTACGCGGGGTCTGGGGCCAACGTCCTGACTTTC CASSYAGSGANVLTF
TRBJ2-7 TRBD2 . TRBV28 TGTGCCAGCCATACTAGCGGGAACTACGAGCAGTACTTC CASHTSGNYEQYF
TRBJ1-3 . . TRBV7-9 TGTGCCAGCAGCTCTCCCGGGACATCCTCTGGAAACACCATATATTTT CASSSPGTSSGNTIYF
TRBJ1-2 . few TRBV7-8 TGTGCCAGCAGCTTAACTCGTGGTAATTCGGTCGGCTATGGCTACACCTTC CASSLTRGNSVGYGYTF
TRBJ2-2 . . TRBV27 TGTGCCAGCAGTTTTCCCCAGGGGAACACCGGGGAGCTGTTTTTT CASSFPQGNTGELFF
TRBJ2-5 TRBD2 . TRBV9 TGTGCCAGCAGCGTCGGGGGGGCAGAGACCCAGTACTTC CASSVGGAETQYF
TRBJ2-5 . . TRBV5-1 TGCGCCAGCACCTTTAATGGGCCCGGAGAGACCCAGTACTTC CASTFNGPGETQYF
TRBJ1-1 . . TRBV4-3 TGCGCCAGCAGCCAAGATCGGGTCGGCACTGAAGCTTTCTTT CASSQDRVGTEAFF
TRBJ2-7 . few TRBV6-5 TGTGCCAGCAGTTACTGTTGCGGGGCTTACGAGCAGTACTTC CASSYCCGAYEQYF
TRBJ2-6 . once TRBV9 TGTGCCAGCAGCAACCTCTACTCTGGGGCCAACGTCCTGGCTTTC CASSNLYSGANVLAF
TRBJ1-2 TRBD1 . TRBV28 TGTGCCAGCATCCTACAGGGGGGGGACTATGGCTACACCTTC CASILQGGDYGYTF
TRBJ1-3 TRBD1 once TRBV4-1 TGCGCCAGCAGCCAGTCGACAGGGGCTGGAAACACCATATATTTT CASSQSTGAGNTIYF
TRBJ1-1 . . TRBV5-4 TGTGCCAGCAGCTTACCGGGAAGGGAAAACACTGAAGCTTTCTTT CASSLPGRENTEAFF
TRBJ1-2 TRBD1 . TRBV28 TGTGCCAACTCGGCCGGGACAGGGGTCGGCTACACCTTC CANSAGTGVGYTF
TRBJ1-1 TRBD1 . TRBV28 TGTGCCAGCAGTTTATCCGGCGCGACAGGGGGCGTGGCTGAAGCTTTCTTT CASSLSGATGGVAEAFF
TRBJ2-7 . . TRBV6-1 TGTGCCAGCAGTGAAGCCCCCACTTCCGAAGGAGGGAAATGGCCTTGGTCCTACGAGCAGTACTTC CASSEAPTSEGGKWPWSYEQYF
TRBJ2-7 TRBD2 . TRBV4-3 TGCGCCAGCAGCCAAAGACTAGCGGGGGACGAGCAGTACTTC CASSQRLAGDEQYF
TRBJ1-2 TRBD1 . TRBV5-6 TGTGCCAGCAGACCCCTTACAGGGGGCGGTGGCTACACCTTC CASRPLTGGGGYTF
TRBJ2-7 TRBD1 few TRBV11-2 TGTGCCAGCAGCCGATACGGGACAGATAATTCCTACGAGCAGTACTTC CASSRYGTDNSYEQYF
TRBJ2-2 . few TRBV14 TGTGCCAGCAGCCACCACTACGATGGCGGGGAGCTGTTTTTT CASSHHYDGGELFF
TRBJ2-7 TRBD1 . TRBV7-9 TGTGCCAGCAGCTTAGAAGGGGACAGGGGCGAGCAGTACTTC CASSLEGDRGEQYF
TRBJ1-2 . . TRBV2 TGTGCCAGCCGTGGCGGGGCCGGATATAACTATGGCTACACCTTC CASRGGAGYNYGYTF
TRBJ2-1 . . TRBV30 TGTGCCTGGATTCTAGGCGATGAGCAGTTCTTC CAWILGDEQFF
TRBJ2-7 . . TRBV7-2 TGTGCCAGCAGCTTAGGTTCCGGTTACGAGCAGTACTTC CASSLGSGYEQYF
TRBJ1-6 . . TRBV6-1 TGTGCCACCGGCGGTTCACCCCTCCACTTT CATGGSPLHF
TRBJ1-4 . . TRBV19 TGTGCCAGTAGTATAACGGGAGGAACTAATGAAAAACTGTTTTTT CASSITGGTNEKLFF
TRBJ1-1 TRBD1 . TRBV19 TGTGCCAGTAGTGTGACAGGGGGCCGTCGGGCTTTCTTT CASSVTGGRRAFF